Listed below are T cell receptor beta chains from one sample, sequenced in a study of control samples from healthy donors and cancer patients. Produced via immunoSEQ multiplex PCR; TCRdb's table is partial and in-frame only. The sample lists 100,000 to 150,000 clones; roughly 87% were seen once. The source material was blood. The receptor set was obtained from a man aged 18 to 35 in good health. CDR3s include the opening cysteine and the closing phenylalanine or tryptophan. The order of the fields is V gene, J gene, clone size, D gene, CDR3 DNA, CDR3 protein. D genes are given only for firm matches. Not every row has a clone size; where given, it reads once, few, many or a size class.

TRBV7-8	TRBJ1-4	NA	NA	TGTGCCAGCAGCTTAGAGGCCAGGGGATATGCAACTAATGAAAAACTGTTTTTT	CASSLEARGYATNEKLFF
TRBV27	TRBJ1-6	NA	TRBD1	TGTGCCAGCAGTACTCAGGGGGCGGGTTCACCCCTCCACTTT	CASSTQGAGSPLHF
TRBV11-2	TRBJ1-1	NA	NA	TGTGCCAGCAGCCAAATTACAGGTCCCGGGACTGAAGCTTTCTTT	CASSQITGPGTEAFF
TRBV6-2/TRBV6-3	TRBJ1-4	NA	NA	TGTGCCAGCAGCCGGCAGGGATTGGGTGAAAAACTGTTTTTT	CASSRQGLGEKLFF
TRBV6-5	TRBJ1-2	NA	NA	TGTGCCAGCGTCGCACCACAGGGTGTATTCTATGGCTACACCTTC	CASVAPQGVFYGYTF
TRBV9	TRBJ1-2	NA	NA	TGTGCCAGCAGCTTCAGGAATAACTATGGCTACACCTTC	CASSFRNNYGYTF
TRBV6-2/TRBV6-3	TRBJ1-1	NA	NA	TGTGCCAGCAGTTTAACAAATGAAGCTTTCTTT	CASSLTNEAFF
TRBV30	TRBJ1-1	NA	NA	TGTGCCTGGAACGGAGGAGAACCTGAAGCTTTCTTT	CAWNGGEPEAFF
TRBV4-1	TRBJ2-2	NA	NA	TGCGCCAGCAGTAAACGAAATGCCGCGAACACCGGGGAGCTGTTTTTT	CASSKRNAANTGELFF
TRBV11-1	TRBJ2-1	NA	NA	TGTGCCAGCAGCTTAGTGGATGAGCAGTTCTTC	CASSLVDEQFF
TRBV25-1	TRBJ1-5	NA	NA	TGTGCCAGCAGTTCGAGTCAGGGGTGGGATCAGCCCCAGCATTTT	CASSSSQGWDQPQHF
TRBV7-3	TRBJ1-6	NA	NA	TGTGCCAGCAGCCCCGTCTATAATTCACCCCTCCACTTT	CASSPVYNSPLHF
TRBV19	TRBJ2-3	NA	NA	TGTGCCAGTAGCCCGGGCGCCACAGATACGCAGTATTTT	CASSPGATDTQYF
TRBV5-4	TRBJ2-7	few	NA	TGTGCCAGCAGCACCGACAGGCCTCCCTACGAGCAGTACTTC	CASSTDRPPYEQYF
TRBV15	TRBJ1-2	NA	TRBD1	TGTGCCACCAGACGGACAGGGGGTTCTAACTATGGCTACACCTTC	CATRRTGGSNYGYTF
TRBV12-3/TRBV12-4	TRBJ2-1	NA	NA	TGTGCCAGCAGCCCCGAACGCACTAATGAGCAGTTCTTC	CASSPERTNEQFF
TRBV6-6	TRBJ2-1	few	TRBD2	TGTGCCAGCACCTACGGGCCAGCGGGAGTGGGTTATGGTTTCAATGAGCAGTTCTTC	CASTYGPAGVGYGFNEQFF
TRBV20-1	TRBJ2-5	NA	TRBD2	TGCAGTGCTAGTGCGACGGCGGGAGGGCCGCTGGCCCAGTACTTC	CSASATAGGPLAQYF
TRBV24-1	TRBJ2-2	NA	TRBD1	TGTGCCACCAGTACAGGGGGCGCGAACACCGGGGAGCTGTTTTTT	CATSTGGANTGELFF
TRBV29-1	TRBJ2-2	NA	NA	TGCAGCGTTGTTTCCACGGGAGAGGGGAACACCGGGGAGCTGTTTTTT	CSVVSTGEGNTGELFF
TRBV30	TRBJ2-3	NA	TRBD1	TGTGCCTGGGATTCCTGGGACAGGGGCGGGACAGATACGCAGTATTTT	CAWDSWDRGGTDTQYF
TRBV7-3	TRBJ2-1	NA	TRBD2	TGTGCCAGCAGCCCCGGGGGGGGCAATGAGCAGTTCTTC	CASSPGGGNEQFF
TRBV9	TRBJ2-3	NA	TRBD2	TGTGCCAGCAGCGTAGGGGGGAGGGCCATCGATACGCAGTATTTT	CASSVGGRAIDTQYF
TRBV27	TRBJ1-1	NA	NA	TGTGCCAGCAGTCTTTATTCGCAGGGGACGAACACTGAAGCTTTCTTT	CASSLYSQGTNTEAFF
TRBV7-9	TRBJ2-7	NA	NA	TGTGCCAGCACCACACCAATGGGGGATTCCTACGAGCAGTACTTC	CASTTPMGDSYEQYF
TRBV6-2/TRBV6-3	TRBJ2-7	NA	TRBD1	TGTGCCAGCAGTCTGCGGGACAGGGACGAGCAGTACTTC	CASSLRDRDEQYF
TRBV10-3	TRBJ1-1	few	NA	TGTGCCATCAGTGACGGTACTGAAGCTTTCTTT	CAISDGTEAFF
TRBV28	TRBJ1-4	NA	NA	TGTGCCAGCAGTAGAGACAGTTTGGGCGAAAAACTGTTTTTT	CASSRDSLGEKLFF
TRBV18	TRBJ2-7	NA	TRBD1	TGTGCCAGCTCACCCGAGAAAGTAAAGACAGGGGGTTACGAGCAGTACTTC	CASSPEKVKTGGYEQYF
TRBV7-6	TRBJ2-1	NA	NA	TGTGCCAGCAGCTTAGCGTTCAGCTCCTACAATGAGCAGTTCTTC	CASSLAFSSYNEQFF
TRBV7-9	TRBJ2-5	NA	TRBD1	TGTGCCAGCAGCTTTACCGCCGGGACAGGCCTCGGGGAGACCCAGTACTTC	CASSFTAGTGLGETQYF
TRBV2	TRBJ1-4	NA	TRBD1	TGTGCCAGCATCTTTGACAGGGGCTCAACTGAAAAACTGTTTTTT	CASIFDRGSTEKLFF
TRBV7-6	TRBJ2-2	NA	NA	TGTGCCAGCAGCTTAGACAGGAGTACTCCGAGGACCGGGGAGCTGTTTTTT	CASSLDRSTPRTGELFF
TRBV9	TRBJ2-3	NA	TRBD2	TGTGCCAGCAGCGTAGCGGGGTCCTTTGGCCCTAGCGGGGACCCAGATACGCAGTATTTT	CASSVAGSFGPSGDPDTQYF
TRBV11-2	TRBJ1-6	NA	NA	TGTGCCAGCAGCTTAGACCCGCGAATTAGTTCACCCCTCCACTTT	CASSLDPRISSPLHF
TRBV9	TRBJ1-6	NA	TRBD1	TGTGCCAGCAGCCAAGGACAGGGAAATTCACCCCTCCACTTT	CASSQGQGNSPLHF
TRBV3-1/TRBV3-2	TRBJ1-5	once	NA	TGTGCCAGCAGCCAAGAAAACAGCCCCAATCAGCCCCAGCATTTT	CASSQENSPNQPQHF
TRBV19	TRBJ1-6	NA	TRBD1	TGTGCCAGTACTCCGGACAGGGGTAATTCACCCCTCCACTTT	CASTPDRGNSPLHF
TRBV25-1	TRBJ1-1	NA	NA	TGTGCCAGCAGGGCCATGAGGGACACTGAAGCTTTCTTT	CASRAMRDTEAFF
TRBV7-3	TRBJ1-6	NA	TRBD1	TGTGCCAGCAGCTTAATCGCGGGACAGGGACGGTCTTGGCATTCACCCCTCCACTTT	CASSLIAGQGRSWHSPLHF
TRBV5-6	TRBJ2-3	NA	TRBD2	TGTGCCAGCAGCTTGGAAACGGGAGGGCTGGAAGATACGCAGTATTTT	CASSLETGGLEDTQYF
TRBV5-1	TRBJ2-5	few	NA	TGCGCCAGCAGCTTGCGGGGCCAAGAGACCCAGTACTTC	CASSLRGQETQYF
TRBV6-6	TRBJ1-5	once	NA	TGTGCCAGCAGTTACGAGGCCATTAATAGCAATCAGCCCCAGCATTTT	CASSYEAINSNQPQHF